The TCR beta chain described here comes from a study of cytotoxic CD8 clonotypes in ibrutinib-treated CLL. Study-level information: Overall, 25 or so responses were partial and 2 complete; following median around 70 months, approximately 15 patients stayed remitted and about 12 progressed. Mean values per sample were around 250,000 productive templates and 94,082 productive rearrangements. Whole-study results and caveats: T-cell clonality at baseline went above that of age-matched healthy donors and rose and fell with circulating CD8+ T-cell counts. Increased clonality at ibrutinib response gave way to a return toward baseline at progression.

Data came from immunoSEQ multiplex PCR; TCRdb stores just in-frame clones and leaves some out. The sample has about 140,000 clones, around 84% seen once. V was clipped by 3 bases and J by 11 bases, with 13 bases between them. The germline V gene has CDR1 KGHSH and CDR2 LQKENI. The CDR3 sequence is 12 residues long. With regard to this clone: The antigen is not known.

The sample consisted of PBMCs, taken after 36 months of ibrutinib treatment. The receptor's source is a human donor with chronic lymphocytic leukemia. The V call is TRBV18, the J call TRBJ1-2; D is unclear. In DNA form, the CDR3 reads TGTGCCAGCTCACCCCCGGGGAGGAAATACACCTTC. Translated, it gives CASSPPGRKYTF.